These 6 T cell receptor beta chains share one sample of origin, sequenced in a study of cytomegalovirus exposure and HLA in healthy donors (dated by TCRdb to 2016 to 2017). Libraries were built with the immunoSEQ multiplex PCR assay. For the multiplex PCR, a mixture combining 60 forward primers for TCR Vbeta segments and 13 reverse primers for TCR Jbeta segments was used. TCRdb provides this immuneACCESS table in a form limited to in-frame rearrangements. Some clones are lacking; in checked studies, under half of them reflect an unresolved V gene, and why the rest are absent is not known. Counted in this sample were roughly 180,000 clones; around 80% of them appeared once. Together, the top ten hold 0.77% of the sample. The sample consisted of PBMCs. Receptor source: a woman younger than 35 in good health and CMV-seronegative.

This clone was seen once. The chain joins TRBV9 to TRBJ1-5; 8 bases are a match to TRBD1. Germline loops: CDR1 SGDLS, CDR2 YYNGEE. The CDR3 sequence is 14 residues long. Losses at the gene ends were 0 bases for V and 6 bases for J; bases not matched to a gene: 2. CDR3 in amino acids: CASSVGDRGQPQHF. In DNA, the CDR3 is TGTGCCAGCAGCGTAGGCGACAGGGGTCAGCCCCAGCATTTT.

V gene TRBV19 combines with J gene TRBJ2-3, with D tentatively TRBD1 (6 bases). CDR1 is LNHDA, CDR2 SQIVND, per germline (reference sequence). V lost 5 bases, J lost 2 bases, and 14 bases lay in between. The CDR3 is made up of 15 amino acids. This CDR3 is CASSSTGFPTDTQYF. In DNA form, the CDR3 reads TGTGCCAGTAGTTCTACAGGGTTTCCCACAGATACGCAGTATTTT.

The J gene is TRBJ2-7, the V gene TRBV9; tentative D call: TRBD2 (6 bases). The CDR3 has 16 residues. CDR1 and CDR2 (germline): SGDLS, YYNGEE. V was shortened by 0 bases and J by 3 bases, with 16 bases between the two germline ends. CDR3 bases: TGTGCCAGCAGCGTAGGGGGAGGTCGGGCCGTCTACGAGCAGTACTTC. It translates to CASSVGGGRAVYEQYF.

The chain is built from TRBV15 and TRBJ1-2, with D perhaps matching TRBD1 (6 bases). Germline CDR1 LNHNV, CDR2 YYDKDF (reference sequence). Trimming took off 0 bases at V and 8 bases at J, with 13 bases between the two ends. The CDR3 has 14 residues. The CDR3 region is CATSRDRGSWGYTF. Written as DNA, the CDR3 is TGTGCCACCAGCAGAGACAGGGGATCATGGGGCTACACCTTC.

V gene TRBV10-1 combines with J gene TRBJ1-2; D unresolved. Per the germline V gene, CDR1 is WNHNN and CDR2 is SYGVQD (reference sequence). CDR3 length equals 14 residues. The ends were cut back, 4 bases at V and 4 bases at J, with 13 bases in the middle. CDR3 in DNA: TGCGCCAGCAGTGGCCCGGGATCGCCCTATGGCTACACCTTC. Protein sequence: CASSGPGSPYGYTF.

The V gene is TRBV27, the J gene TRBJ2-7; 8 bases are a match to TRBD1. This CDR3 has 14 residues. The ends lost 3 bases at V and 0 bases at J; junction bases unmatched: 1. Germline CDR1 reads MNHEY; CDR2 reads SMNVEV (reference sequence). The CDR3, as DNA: TGTGCCAGCAGTTTCAGGGGGCCCTCCTACGAGCAGTACTTC. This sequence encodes CASSFRGPSYEQYF.